This T cell receptor (beta chain) was captured by sequencing in a study of cytomegalovirus exposure and HLA in healthy donors. The PCR was carried out with 60 Vbeta primers and 13 Jbeta primers. Method: immunoSEQ multiplex PCR; TCRdb's copy keeps in-frame clones and lacks some. The sample features about 88,000 clones, with less than 7% in its top ten. CDR1 is LGHNA and CDR2 is YNFKEQ in the germline V gene. J lost 7 bases, V lost 4 bases, and 8 bases had no gene match. The CDR3 contains 15 residues. Sequenced sample: PBMCs. The sequence came from a girl aged 10 to 17 in good health and CMV-seropositive. V usage is TRBV4-2 and J usage is TRBJ1-1; 11 bases line up with TRBD1. The CDR3 nucleotides are TGTGCCAGCAGCCTGGCGGGACAGGGGGTTAGTGAAGCTTTCTTT. Its translation is CASSLAGQGVSEAFF.